A single sample gave rise to the 22 T cell receptor beta chains below, sequenced in a study of cytomegalovirus exposure and HLA in healthy donors. PCR employed 60 Vbeta and 13 Jbeta primers. Libraries were prepared by immunoSEQ multiplex PCR; TCRdb keeps only in-frame clonotypes and omits some of them. The sample yields 83,000 or so clones, almost 80% seen once. The sequencing sample was made of PBMCs. These receptors originate from a female donor in good health and CMV-seronegative.

V gene TRBV5-1 combines with J gene TRBJ2-1; a weak D match, TRBD1 (5 bases). The CDR3 runs to 13 residues. CDR1 is SGHRS and CDR2 is YFSETQ in the germline V gene. Trimming shortened V by 3 bases and J by 9 bases, and 13 bases separated the two germline ends. The CDR3 nucleotides read TGCGCCAGCAGCTCAGACGTGGGGCGTGAGCAGTTCTTC. Protein product: CASSSDVGREQFF.

This clone was observed a few times. The chain employs TRBV4-1 and TRBJ1-1; no clear D gene. The CDR3 contains 14 residues. Trimming cost V 1 base and J 7 bases, with 13 bases left between them. Per germline, CDR1 MGHRA and CDR2 YSYEKL. CDR3 in amino acids: CASSQVSGSSEAFF. The DNA of the CDR3 is TGCGCCAGCAGCCAAGTTTCGGGGTCGAGTGAAGCTTTCTTT.

The chain employs TRBV5-4 and TRBJ1-2, with 9 nucleotides matching TRBD1. Trimming took 4 bases from V and 8 from J; bases not matched to a gene: 6. CDR1 SGHNT and CDR2 YYREEE come from the germline V gene (reference sequence). The CDR3 sequence is 13 residues long. The CDR3 spells CASSGRTGEGYTF. The CDR3 DNA reads TGTGCCAGCAGCGGACGGACAGGGGAGGGCTACACCTTC.

V is TRBV5-4 and J is TRBJ2-3, with 8 bases identical to TRBD1. Germline CDR1 reads SGHNT; CDR2 reads YYREEE (reference sequence). The J segment lost 2 bases and the V segment lost 1 base, leaving 0 bases of the junction unmatched. The CDR3 extends over 14 amino acids. The DNA for the CDR3 is TGTGCCAGCAGCTTGCAGGGGGCCACAGATACGCAGTATTTT. It yields the protein CASSLQGATDTQYF.

The rearrangement links TRBV18 to TRBJ1-1, with a tentative D call TRBD1 (5 bases). The CDR3 is 14 residues long. CDR1 and CDR2 from the germline V gene are KGHSH and LQKENI. V was clipped by 4 bases and J by 0 bases, with 9 bases between them. In DNA form, the CDR3 reads TGTGCCAGCTCACTACAGGACATGAACACTGAAGCTTTCTTT. Its translation is CASSLQDMNTEAFF.

Written as DNA, the CDR3 is TGTGCCAGCAGCTCAGGGACAGGGAACACTGAAGCTTTCTTT. Translated: CASSSGTGNTEAFF. This sequence joins TRBV7-9 and TRBJ1-1, with 8 nucleotides matching TRBD1. CDR3 length: 14 amino acids. CDR1 is SEHNR and CDR2 is FQNEAQ in the germline V gene (reference sequence). J was trimmed by 1 base and V by 4 bases; bases with no gene match: 2.

J is TRBJ2-7 and V is TRBV30; perhaps TRBD2 as D (5 bases). In germline, CDR1 is GTSNPN, CDR2 SVGIG (reference sequence). This CDR3 has 14 amino acids. V shed 1 base and J shed 0 bases, with 10 bases lying between them. CDR3 sequence (DNA): TGTGCCTGGAGTGGAACCGGGAACTCCTACGAGCAGTACTTC. Translated: CAWSGTGNSYEQYF.

The chain recombines TRBV4-2 with TRBJ1-6; TRBD1 is a possible D gene (6 bases). Germline CDR1 reads LGHNA; CDR2 reads YNFKEQ. The CDR3 runs 14 residues. The germline V and J ends were trimmed by 4 bases and 4 bases, with 8 bases remaining between them. CDR3 residues: CASSPTGYNSPLHF. The CDR3, as DNA: TGTGCCAGCAGCCCGACAGGTTATAATTCACCCCTCCACTTT.

The rearrangement uses TRBV5-1 and TRBJ2-1, with 11 bases lining up with TRBD2. Germline-derived CDR1 and CDR2 are SGHRS and YFSETQ. Germline trimming cut 5 bases from V and 7 bases from J; bases unmatched to any gene: 5. CDR3 length: 14 residues. The CDR3 spells CASRELAGVNEQFF. The CDR3 nucleotides read TGCGCCAGCAGGGAACTAGCGGGAGTTAATGAGCAGTTCTTC.

V gene TRBV6-1 combines with J gene TRBJ2-7, with D tentatively TRBD2 (5 bases). This CDR3 region has 19 residues. Germline V lookup: CDR1 MNHNS, CDR2 SASEGT. V was cut by 0 bases and J by 2 bases, with 23 bases left in between. The DNA for the CDR3 is TGTGCCAGCAGTGAAGCGCGTGGCAGGAGACGGGATTGGGCCTACGAGCAGTACTTC. Translating it yields CASSEARGRRRDWAYEQYF.

The sample holds a few counts of this clone. The CDR3 is CASSLPGETQYF. CDR3 bases: TGTGCCAGCAGCCTACCCGGGGAGACCCAGTACTTC. The J gene is TRBJ2-5, the V gene TRBV5-6; D ambiguous. Per germline, CDR1 SGHDT and CDR2 YYEEEE. The CDR3 is 12 residues long. The V end was cut by 4 bases, the J end by 5 bases, with 9 bases between. The variable domain in full, with the rest retrieved from reference TRBV5-6 and TRBJ2-5, is DAGVTQSPTHLIKTRGQQVTLRCSPKSGHDTVSWYQQALGQGPQFIFQYYEEEERQRGNFPDRFSGHQFPNYSSELNVNALLLGDSALYLCASSLPGETQYFGPGTRLLVL.

The rearrangement uses TRBV28 and TRBJ2-3, with 8 bases aligning to TRBD2. This CDR3 is 16 amino acids long. Germline-derived CDR1 and CDR2 are MDHEN and SYDVKM. With V trimmed by 2 bases and J by 6 bases, 10 bases remained unmatched. The CDR3: CASSLQFGGAVDTQYF. The CDR3 bases are TGTGCCAGCAGTTTACAGTTCGGGGGGGCGGTCGATACGCAGTATTTT.

This clone was seen only once. V and J are TRBV6-5 and TRBJ1-4, with 7 bases fitting TRBD1. CDR1 and CDR2 from the germline V gene are MNHEY and SVGAGI. J gave up 9 bases and V 6 bases, and 4 bases lay outside the gene matches. The CDR3 is made up of 12 amino acids. CDR3 sequence reads: CASSQGGQKLFF. CDR3 nucleotide sequence: TGTGCCAGCAGCCAGGGGGGACAAAAACTGTTTTTT.

This sequence joins TRBV28 and TRBJ2-3; D is perhaps TRBD2 (6 bases). The CDR3 length is 14 residues. Germline loops: CDR1 MDHEN, CDR2 SYDVKM. With 5 bases removed from V and 4 bases from J, the gap between germline ends came to 13 bases. In DNA, the CDR3 is TGTGCCAGCAGTAGAGGGGAGGTACCAGATACGCAGTATTTT. Protein product: CASSRGEVPDTQYF.

The gene calls are TRBV2 and TRBJ1-3; D remains ambiguous. Germline V CDR1 and CDR2: SNHLY, FYNNEI. V was cut by 4 bases and J by 4 bases, with 8 bases left in between. CDR3 length: 13 amino acids. For the CDR3, the DNA is TGTGCCAGCAGTGCCGGGATCGGAAACACCATATATTTT. It yields the protein CASSAGIGNTIYF.

The V and J genes are TRBV5-4 and TRBJ1-3, with D unclear. Germline CDR1 reads SGHNT; CDR2 reads YYREEE (reference sequence). This CDR3 region has 16 residues. Trimming pared 0 bases from V and 0 bases from J, leaving 10 bases between. CDR3 sequence reads: CASSLAGQTSGNTIYF. In nucleotides, the CDR3 is TGTGCCAGCAGCTTGGCAGGTCAGACCTCTGGAAACACCATATATTTT.

The chain employs TRBV2 and TRBJ2-7; TRBD1 agrees at 7 bases. Germline V gene lookup returns CDR1 SNHLY and CDR2 FYNNEI. CDR3 length: 14 amino acids. V lost 6 bases to trimming and J lost 3 bases; unmatched junction nucleotides: 8. This CDR3 is CASRDTGTVYEQYF. CDR3 nucleotides: TGTGCCAGCAGAGATACCGGGACAGTCTACGAGCAGTACTTC.

The chain combines TRBV18 with TRBJ2-3; tentative D call: TRBD2 (6 bases). This CDR3 region has 15 residues. Trimming took 8 bases from V and 0 from J, leaving 15 bases between them. Germline values: CDR1 KGHSH, CDR2 LQKENI. CDR3 bases: TGTGCCAGCACCGGGAGAGCCCAAAGCACAGATACGCAGTATTTT. Residues: CASTGRAQSTDTQYF.

V is TRBV7-2 and J is TRBJ2-7; TRBD1 is a possible D gene (6 bases). Trimming pared 2 bases from V and 3 bases from J, leaving 14 bases between. The V gene's germline CDR1 is SGHTA and CDR2 FQGNSA. The CDR3 is made up of 15 amino acids. CDR3 sequence reads: CASSLLGAPNYEQYF. The CDR3, as DNA: TGTGCCAGCAGCTTATTGGGGGCCCCAAACTACGAGCAGTACTTC.

The rearrangement links TRBV27 to TRBJ2-7; possible D gene TRBD2, 5 bases. There are 12 residues in the CDR3. Deletions cut 5 bases from V and 6 bases from J, with 11 bases between. Per germline, CDR1 MNHEY and CDR2 SMNVEV (reference sequence). The CDR3 DNA is TGTGCCAGCAGTGCCCGGGCGGGCGAGCAGTACTTC. As protein: CASSARAGEQYF.

This chain links TRBV4-1 with TRBJ1-2; 8 bases agree with TRBD1. V lost 3 bases, J lost 5 bases, and 5 bases stayed unmatched. The CDR3 has 14 amino acids. Per germline, CDR1 MGHRA and CDR2 YSYEKL. CDR3 nucleotides: TGCGCCAGCAGCCAGGGGACAGGCCCGTATGGCTACACCTTC. Protein sequence: CASSQGTGPYGYTF.

The table lists this clone with a few counts. The chain couples TRBV6-6 to TRBJ1-5, with TRBD1 matching over 7 bases. The CDR3 is made up of 14 amino acids. Trimming cost V 6 bases and J 4 bases; bases outside gene matches: 6. The germline V gene encodes CDR1 MNHNY and CDR2 SVGAGI (reference sequence). The CDR3: CASRPDRRNQPQHF. As DNA, the CDR3 is TGTGCCAGCAGGCCGGACAGGCGAAATCAGCCCCAGCATTTT.